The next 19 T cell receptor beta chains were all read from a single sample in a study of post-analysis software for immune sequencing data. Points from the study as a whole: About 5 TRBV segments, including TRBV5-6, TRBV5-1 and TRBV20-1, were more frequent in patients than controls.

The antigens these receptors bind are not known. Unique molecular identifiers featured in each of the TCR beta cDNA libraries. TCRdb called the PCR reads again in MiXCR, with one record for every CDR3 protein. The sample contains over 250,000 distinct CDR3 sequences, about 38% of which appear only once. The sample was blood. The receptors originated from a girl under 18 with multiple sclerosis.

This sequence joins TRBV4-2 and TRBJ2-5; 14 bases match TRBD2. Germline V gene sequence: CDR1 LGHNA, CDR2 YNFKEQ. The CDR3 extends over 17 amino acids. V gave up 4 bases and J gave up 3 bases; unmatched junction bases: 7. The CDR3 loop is CASSRGTSGSEKETQYF. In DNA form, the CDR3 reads TGTGCCAGCAGCCGAGGGACTAGCGGGAGTGAAAAAGAGACCCAGTACTTC.

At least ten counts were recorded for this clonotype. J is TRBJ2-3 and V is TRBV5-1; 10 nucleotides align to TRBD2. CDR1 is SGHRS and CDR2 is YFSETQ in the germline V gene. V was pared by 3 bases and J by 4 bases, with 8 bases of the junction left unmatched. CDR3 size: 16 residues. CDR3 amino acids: CASSWTGLAPADTQYF. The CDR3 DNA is TGCGCCAGCAGCTGGACGGGACTAGCGCCGGCAGATACGCAGTATTTT.

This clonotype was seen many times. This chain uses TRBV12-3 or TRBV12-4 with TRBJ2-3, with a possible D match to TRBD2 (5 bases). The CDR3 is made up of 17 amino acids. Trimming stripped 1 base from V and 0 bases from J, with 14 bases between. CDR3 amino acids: CASSLVGVPSSTDTQYF. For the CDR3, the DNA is TGTGCCAGCAGTTTAGTGGGAGTCCCATCTAGCACAGATACGCAGTATTTT.

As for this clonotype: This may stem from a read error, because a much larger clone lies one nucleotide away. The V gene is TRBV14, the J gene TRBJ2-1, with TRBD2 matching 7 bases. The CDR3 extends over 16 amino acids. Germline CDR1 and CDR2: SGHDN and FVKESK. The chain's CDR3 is CTSSQVLAGVYNEQFF. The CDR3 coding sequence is TGTACCAGCAGCCAAGTTTTGGCGGGGGTCTACAATGAGCAGTTCTTC.

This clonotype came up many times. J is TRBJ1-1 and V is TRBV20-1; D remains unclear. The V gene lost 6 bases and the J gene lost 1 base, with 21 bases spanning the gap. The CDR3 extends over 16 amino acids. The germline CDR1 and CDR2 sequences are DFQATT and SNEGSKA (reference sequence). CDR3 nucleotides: TGCAGTGCCCCCCCACACCCCCTAGCTAGGAACACTGAAGCTTTCTTT. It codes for CSAPPHPLARNTEAFF.

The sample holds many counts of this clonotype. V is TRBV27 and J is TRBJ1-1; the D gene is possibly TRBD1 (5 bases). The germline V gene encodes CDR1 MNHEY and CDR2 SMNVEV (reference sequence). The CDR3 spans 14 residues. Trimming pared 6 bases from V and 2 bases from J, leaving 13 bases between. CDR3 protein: CASRPRGSNTEAFF. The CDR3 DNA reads TGTGCCAGCAGACCACGGGGGTCTAACACTGAAGCTTTCTTT.

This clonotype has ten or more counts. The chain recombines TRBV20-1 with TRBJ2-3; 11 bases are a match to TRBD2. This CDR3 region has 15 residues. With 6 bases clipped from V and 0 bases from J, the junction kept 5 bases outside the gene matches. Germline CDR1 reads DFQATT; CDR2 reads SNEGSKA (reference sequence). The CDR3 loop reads CSARGTSGSTDTQYF. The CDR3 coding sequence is TGCAGTGCCCGTGGGACTAGCGGAAGCACAGATACGCAGTATTTT.

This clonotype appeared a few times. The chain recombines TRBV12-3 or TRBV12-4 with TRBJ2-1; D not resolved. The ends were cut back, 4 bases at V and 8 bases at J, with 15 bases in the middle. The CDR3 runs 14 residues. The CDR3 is CASSSRADADEQFF. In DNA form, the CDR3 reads TGTGCCAGCAGTTCACGGGCGGACGCGGATGAGCAGTTCTTC.

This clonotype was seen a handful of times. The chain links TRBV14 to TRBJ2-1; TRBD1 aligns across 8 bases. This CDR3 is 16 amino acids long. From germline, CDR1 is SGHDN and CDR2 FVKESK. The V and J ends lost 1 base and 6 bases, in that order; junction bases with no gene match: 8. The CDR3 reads CASSQVRTGPLNEQFF. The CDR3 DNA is TGTGCCAGCAGCCAAGTACGGACAGGGCCTCTCAATGAGCAGTTCTTC.

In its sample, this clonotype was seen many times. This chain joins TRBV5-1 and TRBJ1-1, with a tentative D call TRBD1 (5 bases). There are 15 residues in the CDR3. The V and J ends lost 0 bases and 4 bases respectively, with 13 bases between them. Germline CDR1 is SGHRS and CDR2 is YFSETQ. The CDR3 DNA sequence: TGCGCCAGCAGCTTGGATTCCGGGGGGAGCACTGAAGCTTTCTTT. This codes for CASSLDSGGSTEAFF.

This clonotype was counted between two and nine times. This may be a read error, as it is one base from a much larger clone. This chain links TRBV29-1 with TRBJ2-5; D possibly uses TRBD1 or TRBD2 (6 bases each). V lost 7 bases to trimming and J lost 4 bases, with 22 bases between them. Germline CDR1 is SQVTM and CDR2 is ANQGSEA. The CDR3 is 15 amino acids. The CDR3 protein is CSAPVGGAFRETQYF. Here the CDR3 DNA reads TGCAGCGCCCCGGTCGGGGGCGCCTTTCGAGAGACCCAGTACTTC.

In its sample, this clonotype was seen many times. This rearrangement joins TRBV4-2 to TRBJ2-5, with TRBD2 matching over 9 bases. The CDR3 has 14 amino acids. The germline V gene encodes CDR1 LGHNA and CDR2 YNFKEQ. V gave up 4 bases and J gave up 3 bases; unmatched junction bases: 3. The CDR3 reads CASSLAGEEETQYF. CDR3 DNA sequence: TGTGCCAGCAGCCTAGCGGGGGAGGAAGAGACCCAGTACTTC.

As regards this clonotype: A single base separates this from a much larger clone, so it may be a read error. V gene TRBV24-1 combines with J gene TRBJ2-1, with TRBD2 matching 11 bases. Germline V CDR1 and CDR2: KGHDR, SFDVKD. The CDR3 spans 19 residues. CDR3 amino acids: CATSDAGLAARGSYNKQFF. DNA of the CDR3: TGTGCCACCAGTGATGCGGGACTAGCGGCCAGAGGCTCCTACAATAAGCAGTTCTTC.

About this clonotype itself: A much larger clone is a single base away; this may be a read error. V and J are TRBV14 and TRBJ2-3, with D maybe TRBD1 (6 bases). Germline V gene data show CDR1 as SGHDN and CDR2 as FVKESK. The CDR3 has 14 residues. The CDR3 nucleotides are TGTGCCAACAGCCAAGGGGGTTACGAGGATACGCAGTATTTT. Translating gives CANSQGGYEDTQYF.

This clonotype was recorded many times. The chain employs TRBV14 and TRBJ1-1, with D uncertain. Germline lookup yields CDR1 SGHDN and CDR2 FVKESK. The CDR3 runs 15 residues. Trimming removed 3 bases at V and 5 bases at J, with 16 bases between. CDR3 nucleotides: TGTGCCAGCAGCCACATAGACTGGAATATAACTGAAGCTTTCTTT. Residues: CASSHIDWNITEAFF.

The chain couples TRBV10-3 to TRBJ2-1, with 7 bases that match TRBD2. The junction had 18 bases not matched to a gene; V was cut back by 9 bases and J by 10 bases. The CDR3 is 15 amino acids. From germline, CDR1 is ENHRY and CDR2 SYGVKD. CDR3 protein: CAISSGARESREQFF. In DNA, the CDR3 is TGTGCCATATCTTCCGGCGCGCGGGAGTCTCGGGAGCAGTTCTTC.

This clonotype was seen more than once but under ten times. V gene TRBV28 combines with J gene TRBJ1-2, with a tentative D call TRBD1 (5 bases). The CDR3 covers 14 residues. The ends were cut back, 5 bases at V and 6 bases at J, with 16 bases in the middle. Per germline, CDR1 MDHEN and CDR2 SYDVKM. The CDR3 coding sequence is TGTGCCAGCAGTCTCAGCGGGGGAGGGGATGGCTACACCTTC. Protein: CASSLSGGGDGYTF.

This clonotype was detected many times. The CDR3 nucleotides are TGCAGCGTTGACTCAGTGAACACTGAAGCTTTCTTT. This codes for CSVDSVNTEAFF. The chain combines TRBV29-1 with TRBJ1-1, with unresolved D. The V end was cut by 3 bases, the J end by 0 bases, with 5 bases between. Germline V gives CDR1 SQVTM, CDR2 ANQGSEA. The CDR3 extends over 12 amino acids.

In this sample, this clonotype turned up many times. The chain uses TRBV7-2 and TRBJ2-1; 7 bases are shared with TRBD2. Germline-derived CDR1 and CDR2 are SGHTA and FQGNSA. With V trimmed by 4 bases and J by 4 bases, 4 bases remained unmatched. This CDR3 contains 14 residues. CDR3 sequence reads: CASSSLAFYNEQFF. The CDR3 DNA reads TGTGCCAGCAGCTCACTAGCGTTTTACAATGAGCAGTTCTTC.